The clone carrying this T cell receptor (beta chain) was observed many times. Its antigen is not known. Tagging with unique molecular identifiers was a feature of the TCR beta cDNA libraries. Input of roughly 1 to 11 million T cells yielded a few hundred thousand cDNA molecules. TCRdb re-called the PCR reads through MiXCR, storing one row per CDR3 protein. Of just over 250,000 distinct CDR3 sequences listed, 35% to 40% are singletons. This sample is part of a study of post-analysis software for immune sequencing data. Study as a whole: Recorded subtypes: relapsing-remitting, secondary progressive, progressive-relapsing; some patients unannotated.

Germline V gene sequence: CDR1 DFQATT, CDR2 SNEGSKA (reference sequence). The V gene lost 5 bases and the J gene lost 8 bases, with 15 bases spanning the gap. The CDR3 covers 12 residues. General study findings and limits: Patients had higher frequencies than controls of a few TRBV segments, including TRBV5-6, TRBV5-1 and TRBV20-1. Significantly lower normalized Chao1 diversity was found in patients with multiple sclerosis relative to controls. With F measure, samples from one preparation batch clustered together strongly.

Material: blood. V is TRBV20-1 and J is TRBJ1-2; D is undetermined. The origin of this receptor is a girl between 10 and 17 years old with multiple sclerosis. The CDR3 sequence is CSAFPDPFGYTF. The CDR3, as DNA: TGCAGTGCTTTCCCCGATCCTTTCGGCTACACCTTC.